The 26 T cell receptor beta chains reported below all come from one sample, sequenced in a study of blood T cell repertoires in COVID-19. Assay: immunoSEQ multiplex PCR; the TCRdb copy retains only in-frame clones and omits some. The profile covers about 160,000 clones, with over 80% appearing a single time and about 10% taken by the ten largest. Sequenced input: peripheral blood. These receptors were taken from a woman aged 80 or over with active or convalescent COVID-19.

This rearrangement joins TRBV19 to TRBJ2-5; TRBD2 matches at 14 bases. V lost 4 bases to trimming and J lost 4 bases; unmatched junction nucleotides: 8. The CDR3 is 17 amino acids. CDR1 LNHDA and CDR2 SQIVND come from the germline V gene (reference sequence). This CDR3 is CASSTSGTSGGGETQYF. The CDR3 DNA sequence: TGTGCCAGTAGTACCTCCGGGACTAGCGGGGGAGGAGAGACCCAGTACTTC.

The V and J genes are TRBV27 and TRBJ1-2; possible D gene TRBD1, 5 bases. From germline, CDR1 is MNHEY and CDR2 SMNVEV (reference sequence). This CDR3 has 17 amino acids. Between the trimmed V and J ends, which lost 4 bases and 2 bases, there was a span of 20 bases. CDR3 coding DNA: TGTGCCAGCAGTTCAAGATTCGGACAAATTTGGAACTATGGCTACACCTTC. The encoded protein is CASSSRFGQIWNYGYTF.

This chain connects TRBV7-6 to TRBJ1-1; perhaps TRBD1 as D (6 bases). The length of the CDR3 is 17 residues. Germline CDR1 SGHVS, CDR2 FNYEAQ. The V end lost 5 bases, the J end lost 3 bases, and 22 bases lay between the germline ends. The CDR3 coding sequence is TGTGCCAGCAGCCGGCCCACCACGGGACACCCAGACACTGAAGCTTTCTTT. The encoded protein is CASSRPTTGHPDTEAFF.

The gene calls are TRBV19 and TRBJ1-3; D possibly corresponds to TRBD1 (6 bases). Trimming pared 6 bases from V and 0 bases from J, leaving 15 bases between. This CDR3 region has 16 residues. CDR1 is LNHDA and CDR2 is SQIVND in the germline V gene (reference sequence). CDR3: CASRRRTANSGNTIYF. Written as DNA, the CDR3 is TGTGCCAGTAGACGTAGGACAGCCAACTCTGGAAACACCATATATTTT.

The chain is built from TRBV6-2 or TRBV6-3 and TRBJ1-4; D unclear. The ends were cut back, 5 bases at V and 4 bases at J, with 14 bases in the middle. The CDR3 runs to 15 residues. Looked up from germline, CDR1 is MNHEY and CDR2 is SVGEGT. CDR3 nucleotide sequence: TGTGCCAGCAGTCCAGCGGAGGCGGATAATGAAAAACTGTTTTTT. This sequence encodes CASSPAEADNEKLFF.

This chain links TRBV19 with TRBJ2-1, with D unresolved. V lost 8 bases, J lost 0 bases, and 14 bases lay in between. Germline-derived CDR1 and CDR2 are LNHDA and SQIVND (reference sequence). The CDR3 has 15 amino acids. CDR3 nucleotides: TGTGCCAGTCGATCTCATTTGAGCTCCTACAATGAGCAGTTCTTC. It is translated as CASRSHLSSYNEQFF.

The CDR3 here is CSVSTGQGAGGELFF. CDR3 nucleotide sequence: TGCAGCGTGTCGACGGGACAGGGGGCCGGCGGGGAGCTGTTTTTT. V is TRBV29-1 and J is TRBJ2-2; 12 bases agree with TRBD1. V was pared by 6 bases and J by 7 bases, with 9 bases of the junction left unmatched. The germline CDR1 and CDR2 sequences are SQVTM and ANQGSEA. The CDR3 totals 15 residues.

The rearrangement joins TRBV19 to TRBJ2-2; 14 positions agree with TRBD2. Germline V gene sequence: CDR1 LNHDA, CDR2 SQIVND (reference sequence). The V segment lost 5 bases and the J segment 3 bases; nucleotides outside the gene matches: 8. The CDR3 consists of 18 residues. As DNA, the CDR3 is TGTGCCAGTAGTCCCAGACTAGCGGGGGGGCCTGACACCGGGGAGCTGTTTTTT. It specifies CASSPRLAGGPDTGELFF.

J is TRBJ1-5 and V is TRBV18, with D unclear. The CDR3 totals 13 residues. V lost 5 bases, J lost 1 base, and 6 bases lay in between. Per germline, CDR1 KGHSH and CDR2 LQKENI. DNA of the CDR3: TGTGCCAGCTCATCGCAGAGCAATCAGCCCCAGCATTTT. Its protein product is CASSSQSNQPQHF.

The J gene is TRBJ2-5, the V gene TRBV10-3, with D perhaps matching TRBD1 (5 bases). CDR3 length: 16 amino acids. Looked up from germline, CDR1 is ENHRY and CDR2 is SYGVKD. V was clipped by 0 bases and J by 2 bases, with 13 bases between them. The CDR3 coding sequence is TGTGCCATCAGTGAGTCTGTGGGGCCCAGTCAAGAGACCCAGTACTTC. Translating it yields CAISESVGPSQETQYF.

The CDR3 coding sequence is TGTGCCAGCAGCGAGGGGGGGGTGCCCGGCTACACCTTC. This codes for CASSEGGVPGYTF. The V and J genes are TRBV9 and TRBJ1-2, with TRBD1 as a possible D gene (6 bases). The germline V and J ends were trimmed by 3 bases and 8 bases, with 14 bases remaining between them. The CDR3 extends over 13 amino acids. Per germline, CDR1 SGDLS and CDR2 YYNGEE.

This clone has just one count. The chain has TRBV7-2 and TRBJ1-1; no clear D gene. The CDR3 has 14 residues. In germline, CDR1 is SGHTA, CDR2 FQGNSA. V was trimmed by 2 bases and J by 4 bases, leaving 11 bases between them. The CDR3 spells CASSLFAGGTEAFF. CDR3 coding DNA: TGTGCCAGCAGCTTATTTGCGGGAGGCACTGAAGCTTTCTTT.

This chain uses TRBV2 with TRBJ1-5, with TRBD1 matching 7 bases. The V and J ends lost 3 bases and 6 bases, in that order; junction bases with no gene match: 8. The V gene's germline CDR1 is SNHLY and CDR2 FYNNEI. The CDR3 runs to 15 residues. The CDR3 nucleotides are TGTGCCAGCAGTGAGTTGGCAGGGGGAGGTCAGCCCCAGCATTTT. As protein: CASSELAGGGQPQHF. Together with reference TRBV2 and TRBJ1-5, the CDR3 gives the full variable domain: EPEVTQTPSHQVTQMGQEVILRCVPISNHLYFYWYRQILGQKVEFLVSFYNNEISEKSEIFDDQFSVERPDGSNFTLKIRSTKLEDSAMYFCASSELAGGGQPQHFGDGTRLSIL.

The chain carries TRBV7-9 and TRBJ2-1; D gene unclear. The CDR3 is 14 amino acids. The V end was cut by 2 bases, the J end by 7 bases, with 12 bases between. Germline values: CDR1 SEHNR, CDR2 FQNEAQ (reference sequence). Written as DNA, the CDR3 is TGTGCCAGCAGCTTAAGTCTATCAGGTAATGAGCAGTTCTTC. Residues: CASSLSLSGNEQFF.

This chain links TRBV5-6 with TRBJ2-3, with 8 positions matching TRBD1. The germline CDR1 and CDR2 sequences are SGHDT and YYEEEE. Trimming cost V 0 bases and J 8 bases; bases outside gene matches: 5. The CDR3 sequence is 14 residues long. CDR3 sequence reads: CASSLGRTGTTQYF. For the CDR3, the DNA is TGTGCCAGCAGCTTGGGACGGACAGGGACTACGCAGTATTTT.

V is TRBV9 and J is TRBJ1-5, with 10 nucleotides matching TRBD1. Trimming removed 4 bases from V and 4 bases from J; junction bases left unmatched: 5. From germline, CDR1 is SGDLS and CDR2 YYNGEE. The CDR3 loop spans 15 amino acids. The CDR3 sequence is CASSPQGQGNQPQHF. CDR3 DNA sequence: TGTGCCAGCAGCCCGCAGGGACAGGGGAATCAGCCCCAGCATTTT. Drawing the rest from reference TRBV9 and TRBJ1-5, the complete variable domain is DSGVTQTPKHLITATGQRVTLRCSPRSGDLSVYWYQQSLDQGLQFLIQYYNGEERAKGNILERFSAQQFPDLHSELNLSSLELGDSALYFCASSPQGQGNQPQHFGDGTRLSIL.

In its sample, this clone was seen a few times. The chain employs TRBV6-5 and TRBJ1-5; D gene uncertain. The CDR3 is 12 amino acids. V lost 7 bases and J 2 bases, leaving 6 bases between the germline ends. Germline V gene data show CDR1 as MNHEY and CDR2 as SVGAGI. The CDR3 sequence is CASTNGNQPQHF. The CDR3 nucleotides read TGTGCCAGCACCAATGGCAATCAGCCCCAGCATTTT.

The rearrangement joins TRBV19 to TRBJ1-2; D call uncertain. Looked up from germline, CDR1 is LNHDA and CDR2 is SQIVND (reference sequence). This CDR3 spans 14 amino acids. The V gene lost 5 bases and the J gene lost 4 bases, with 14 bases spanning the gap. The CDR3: CASSEVGNVYGYTF. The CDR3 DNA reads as TGTGCCAGTAGTGAGGTCGGGAATGTCTATGGCTACACCTTC.

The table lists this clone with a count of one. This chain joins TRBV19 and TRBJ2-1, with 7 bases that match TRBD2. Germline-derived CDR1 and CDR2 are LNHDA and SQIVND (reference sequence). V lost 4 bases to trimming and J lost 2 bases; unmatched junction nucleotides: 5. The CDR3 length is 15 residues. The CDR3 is CASSSGGVAYNEQFF. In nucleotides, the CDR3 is TGTGCCAGTAGTAGTGGGGGGGTGGCCTACAATGAGCAGTTCTTC.

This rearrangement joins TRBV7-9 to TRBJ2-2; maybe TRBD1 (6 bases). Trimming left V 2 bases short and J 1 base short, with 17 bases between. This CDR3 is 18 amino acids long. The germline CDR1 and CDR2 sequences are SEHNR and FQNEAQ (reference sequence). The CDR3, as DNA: TGTGCCAGCAGCTTATGGCTCTTCAGGGGTGGGAACACCGGGGAGCTGTTTTTT. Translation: CASSLWLFRGGNTGELFF.

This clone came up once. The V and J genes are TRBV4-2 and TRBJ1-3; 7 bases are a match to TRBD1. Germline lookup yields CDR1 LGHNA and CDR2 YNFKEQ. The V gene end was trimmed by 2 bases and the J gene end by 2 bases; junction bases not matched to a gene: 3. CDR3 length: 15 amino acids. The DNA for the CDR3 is TGTGCCAGCAGCCAACACAGGGGCCCTGGAAACACCATATATTTT. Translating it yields CASSQHRGPGNTIYF.

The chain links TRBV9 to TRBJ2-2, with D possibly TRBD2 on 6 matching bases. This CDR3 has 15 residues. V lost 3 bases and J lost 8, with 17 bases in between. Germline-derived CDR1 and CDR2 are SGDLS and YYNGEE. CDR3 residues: CASSAGRGRRGELFF. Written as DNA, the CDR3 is TGTGCCAGCAGCGCGGGGCGGGGCCGACGAGGGGAGCTGTTTTTT.

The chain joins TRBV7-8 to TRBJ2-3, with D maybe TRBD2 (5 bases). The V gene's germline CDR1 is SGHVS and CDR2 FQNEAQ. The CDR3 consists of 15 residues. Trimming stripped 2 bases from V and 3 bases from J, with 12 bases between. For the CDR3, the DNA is TGTGCCAGCAGCTTACTGGCTAGCCGGACAGATACGCAGTATTTT. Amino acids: CASSLLASRTDTQYF. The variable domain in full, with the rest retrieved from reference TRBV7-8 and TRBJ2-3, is GAGVSQSPRYKVAKRGQDVALRCDPISGHVSLFWYQQALGQGPEFLTYFQNEAQLDKSGLPSDRFFAERPEGSVSTLKIQRTQQEDSAVYLCASSLLASRTDTQYFGPGTRLTVL.

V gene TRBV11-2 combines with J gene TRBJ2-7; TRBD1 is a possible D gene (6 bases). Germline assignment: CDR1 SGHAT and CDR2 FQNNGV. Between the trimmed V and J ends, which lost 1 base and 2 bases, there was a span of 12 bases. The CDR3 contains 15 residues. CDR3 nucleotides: TGTGCCAGCAGCTTAGTGCCAGGGACAACCTACGAGCAGTACTTC. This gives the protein CASSLVPGTTYEQYF.

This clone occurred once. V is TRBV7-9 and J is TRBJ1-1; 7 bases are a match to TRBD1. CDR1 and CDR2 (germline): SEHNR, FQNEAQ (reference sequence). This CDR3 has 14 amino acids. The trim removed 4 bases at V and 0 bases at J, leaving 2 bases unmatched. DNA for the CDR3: TGTGCCAGCAGCTGGGGGACAGTGAACACTGAAGCTTTCTTT. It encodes CASSWGTVNTEAFF.

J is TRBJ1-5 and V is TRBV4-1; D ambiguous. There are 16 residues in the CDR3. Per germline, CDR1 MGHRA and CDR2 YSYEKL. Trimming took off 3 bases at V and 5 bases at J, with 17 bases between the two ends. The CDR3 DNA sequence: TGCGCCAGCAGCCAGATCGTATCCGGGTCCTATCAGCCCCAGCATTTT. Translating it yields CASSQIVSGSYQPQHF.